The T cell receptor beta chain under discussion was sequenced for a study of cytomegalovirus exposure and HLA in healthy donors. Study information: Earlier results showed 90 million to 120 million unique TCR beta sequences derived from 150 million to 200 million T cells. Assignment to the Caucasian-associated ancestry cluster applied to approximately 79% of the approximately 360 genotyped donors.

This clone appeared a few times. The CDR3 covers 16 residues. CDR1 and CDR2 (germline): SGHRS, YFSETQ. V gave up 4 bases and J gave up 0 bases; unmatched junction bases: 6. 60 Vbeta and 13 Jbeta primers were used in PCR. The assay was immunoSEQ multiplex PCR, and TCRdb's table has in-frame clones only and misses some. The data contain under 250,000 clones, almost 80% of them singletons. This chain links TRBV5-1 with TRBJ2-3, with 9 positions matching TRBD2. This receptor was obtained from a male donor in good health and CMV-seronegative. Sequenced sample: PBMCs. The CDR3 DNA is TGCGCCAGCAGCCGACCTAGCGGGACTAGCACAGATACGCAGTATTTT. Translating it yields CASSRPSGTSTDTQYF.